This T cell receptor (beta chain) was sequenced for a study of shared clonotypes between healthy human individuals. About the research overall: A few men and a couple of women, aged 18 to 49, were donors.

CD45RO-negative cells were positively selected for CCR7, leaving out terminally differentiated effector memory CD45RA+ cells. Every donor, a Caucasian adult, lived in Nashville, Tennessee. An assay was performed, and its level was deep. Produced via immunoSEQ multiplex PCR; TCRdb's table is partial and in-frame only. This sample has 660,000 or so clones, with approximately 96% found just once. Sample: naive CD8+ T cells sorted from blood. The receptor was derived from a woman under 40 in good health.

CDR3 protein: CASSESTSGRVTYNEQFF. The CDR3 DNA reads TGCGCCAGCAGTGAGTCCACTAGCGGGAGGGTTACCTACAATGAGCAGTTCTTC. The V gene is TRBV10-1, the J gene TRBJ2-1; 13 bases map to TRBD2. The CDR3 spans 18 residues. CDR1 WNHNN and CDR2 SYGVQD come from the germline V gene (reference sequence). V was pared by 0 bases and J by 2 bases, with 4 bases of the junction left unmatched.